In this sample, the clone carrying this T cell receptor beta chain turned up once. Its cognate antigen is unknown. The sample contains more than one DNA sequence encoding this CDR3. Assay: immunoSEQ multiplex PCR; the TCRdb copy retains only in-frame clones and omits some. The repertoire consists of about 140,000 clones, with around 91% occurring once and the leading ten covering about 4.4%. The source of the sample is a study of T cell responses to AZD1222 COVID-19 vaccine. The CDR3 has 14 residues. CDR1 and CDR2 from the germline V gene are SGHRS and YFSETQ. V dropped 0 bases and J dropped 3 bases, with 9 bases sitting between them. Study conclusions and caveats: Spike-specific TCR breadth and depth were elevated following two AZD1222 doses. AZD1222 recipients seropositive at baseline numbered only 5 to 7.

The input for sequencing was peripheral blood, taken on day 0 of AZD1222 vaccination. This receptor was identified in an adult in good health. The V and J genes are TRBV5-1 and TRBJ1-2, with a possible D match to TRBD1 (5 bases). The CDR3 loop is CASSLAGGDYGYTF. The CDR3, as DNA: TGCGCCAGCAGCTTGGCCGGGGGGGACTATGGCTACACCTTC.